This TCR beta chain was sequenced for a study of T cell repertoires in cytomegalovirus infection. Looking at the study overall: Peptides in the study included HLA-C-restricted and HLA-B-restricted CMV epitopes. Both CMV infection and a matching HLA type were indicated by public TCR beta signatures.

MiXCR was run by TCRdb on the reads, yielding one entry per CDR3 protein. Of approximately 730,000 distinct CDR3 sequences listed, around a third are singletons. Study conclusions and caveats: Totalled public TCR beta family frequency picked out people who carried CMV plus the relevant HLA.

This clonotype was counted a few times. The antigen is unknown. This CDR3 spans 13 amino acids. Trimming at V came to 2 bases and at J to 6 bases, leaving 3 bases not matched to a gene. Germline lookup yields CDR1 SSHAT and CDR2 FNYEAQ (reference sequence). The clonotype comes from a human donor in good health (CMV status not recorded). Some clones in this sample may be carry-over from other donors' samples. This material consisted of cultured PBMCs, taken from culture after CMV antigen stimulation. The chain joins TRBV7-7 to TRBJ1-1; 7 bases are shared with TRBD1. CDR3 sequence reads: CASSLTGDSEAFF. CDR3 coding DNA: TGTGCCAGCAGCTTAACAGGGGACTCTGAAGCTTTCTTT.